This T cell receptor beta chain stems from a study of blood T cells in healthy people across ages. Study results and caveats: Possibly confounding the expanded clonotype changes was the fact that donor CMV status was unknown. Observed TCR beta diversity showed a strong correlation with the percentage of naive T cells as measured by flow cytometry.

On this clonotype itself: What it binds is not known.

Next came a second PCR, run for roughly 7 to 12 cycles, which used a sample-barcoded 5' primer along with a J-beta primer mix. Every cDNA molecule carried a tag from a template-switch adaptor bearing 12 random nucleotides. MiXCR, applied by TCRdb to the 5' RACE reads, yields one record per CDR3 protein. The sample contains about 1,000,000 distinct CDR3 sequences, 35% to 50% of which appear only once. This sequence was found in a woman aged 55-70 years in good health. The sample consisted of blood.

In DNA, the CDR3 is TGTGCCAGCAGTTACTCGAGCAGGAACACTGAAGCTTTCTTT. Protein product: CASSYSSRNTEAFF. This chain connects TRBV6-5 to TRBJ1-1; no firm D call. The CDR3 sequence is 14 residues long. CDR1 MNHEY and CDR2 SVGAGI come from the germline V gene. V lost 0 bases and J lost 1, with 6 bases in between.